The clone carrying this T cell receptor beta chain was seen only a few times. Its antigen is as yet unknown. These data belong to a study of beta chain features in type 1 diabetes. Donors underwent one heparinised blood draw, approximately 120 mL on average. Researchers reported sorting CD4+ naive, central memory, regulatory and stem cell-like memory cells via CD45RO/CCR7/CD25/CD127/CD95/CD27. Study conclusions and caveats: The study found moderately but significantly shorter TCRB CDR3s in all four CD4+ subsets of Type 1 diabetes patients. Patients' naive, central memory and regulatory TCRB repertoires appeared more alike than those of healthy donors.

Every bit of the isolated RNA underwent reverse transcription, so sequencing read expressed TCRB transcripts. Sequencing used immunoSEQ multiplex PCR; TCRdb keeps in-frame clones, though not all of them. Seen here are some 150,000 clones, approximately 13% observed once, and the top ten hold 1.3%. This CDR3 comprises 13 residues. Germline CDR1 is SGHTA and CDR2 is FQGTGA. V gave up 5 bases and J gave up 6 bases; unmatched junction bases: 7. What was sequenced was central memory CD4+ T cells from blood. The receptor was derived from a man aged 18 to 29 with type 1 diabetes. This rearrangement joins TRBV7-3 to TRBJ2-7; 7 nucleotides line up with TRBD2. This chain's CDR3 is CASSATSFTEQYF. CDR3 in DNA: TGTGCCAGCAGCGCGACTAGCTTTACCGAGCAGTACTTC.